The clone carrying this T cell receptor beta chain came up once. This record comes from a study of blood T cells in healthy people across ages. Germline V gene lookup returns CDR1 MGHRA and CDR2 YSYEKL. V was cut by 1 base and J by 5 bases, with 14 bases left in between. The CDR3 is made up of 15 amino acids. Alongside a J-beta primer mix, a sample-barcoded 5' primer served in a second PCR lasting roughly 7 to 11 cycles. Each cDNA molecule was tagged by a template-switch adaptor with 12 random nucleotides. TCRdb re-derived calls from the 5' RACE reads in MiXCR, one entry per CDR3 protein. The table has some 700,000 distinct CDR3 sequences, 22% seen once.

The V call is TRBV4-1, the J call TRBJ2-5, with D perhaps TRBD2 (7 bases). Specimen: blood. This receptor was taken from a man in his 70s in good health. The CDR3 nucleotides read TGCGCCAGCAGCCAAGGTGTAGGGGGGGAGGAGACCCAGTACTTC. Translated: CASSQGVGGEETQYF.